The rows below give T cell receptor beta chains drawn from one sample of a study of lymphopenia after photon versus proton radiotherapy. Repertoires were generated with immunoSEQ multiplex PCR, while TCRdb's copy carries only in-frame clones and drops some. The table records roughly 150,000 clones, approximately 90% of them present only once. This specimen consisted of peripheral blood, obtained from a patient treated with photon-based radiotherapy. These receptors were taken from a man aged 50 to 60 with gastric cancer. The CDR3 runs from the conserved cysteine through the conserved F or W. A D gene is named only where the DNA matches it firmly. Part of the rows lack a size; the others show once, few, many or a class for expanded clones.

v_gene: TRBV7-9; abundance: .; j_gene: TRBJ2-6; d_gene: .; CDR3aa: CASSGQGTGANVLTF; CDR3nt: TGTGCCAGCAGCGGTCAGGGTACTGGGGCCAACGTCCTGACTTTC
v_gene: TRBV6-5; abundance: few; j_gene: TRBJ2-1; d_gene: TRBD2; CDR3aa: CASSRPGLADNEQFF; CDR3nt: TGTGCCAGCAGTCGACCGGGACTAGCGGACAATGAGCAGTTCTTC
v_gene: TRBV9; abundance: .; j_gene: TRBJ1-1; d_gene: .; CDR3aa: CASSKGGSSNTEAFF; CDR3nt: TGTGCCAGCAGCAAAGGGGGATCTTCGAACACTGAAGCTTTCTTT
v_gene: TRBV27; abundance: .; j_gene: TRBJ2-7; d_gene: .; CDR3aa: CASPSGRTSYEQYF; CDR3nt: TGTGCCAGCCCCTCTGGCAGAACCTCCTACGAGCAGTACTTC
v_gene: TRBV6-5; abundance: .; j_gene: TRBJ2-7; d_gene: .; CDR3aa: CASSSRPSSYEQYF; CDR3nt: TGTGCCAGCAGTTCCCGCCCGTCATCCTACGAGCAGTACTTC
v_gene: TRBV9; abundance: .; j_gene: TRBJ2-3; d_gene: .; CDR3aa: CASSAGKGTDTQYF; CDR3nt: TGTGCCAGCAGCGCAGGGAAGGGCACAGATACGCAGTATTTT
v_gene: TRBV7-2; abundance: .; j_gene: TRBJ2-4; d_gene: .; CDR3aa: CASSSGPRDIQYF; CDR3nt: TGTGCCAGCAGCTCGGGACCTCGAGACATTCAGTACTTC
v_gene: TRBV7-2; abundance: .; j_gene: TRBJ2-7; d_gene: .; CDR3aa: CASSLVAVGGSTYEQYF; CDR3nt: TGTGCCAGCAGCTTAGTGGCCGTTGGGGGGTCGACCTACGAGCAGTACTTC
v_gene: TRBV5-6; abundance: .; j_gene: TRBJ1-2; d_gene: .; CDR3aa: CASSLEGFSNYGYTF; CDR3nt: TGTGCCAGCAGCTTGGAAGGGTTCTCTAACTATGGCTACACCTTC
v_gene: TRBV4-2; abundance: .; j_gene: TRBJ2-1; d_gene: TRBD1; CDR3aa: CASSQASRGIYNEQFF; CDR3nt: TGTGCCAGCAGCCAAGCCTCCAGGGGGATTTACAATGAGCAGTTCTTC
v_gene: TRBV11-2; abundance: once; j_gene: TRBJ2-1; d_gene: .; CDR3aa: CASSLPNNEQFF; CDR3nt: TGTGCCAGCAGCCTCCCCAACAATGAGCAGTTCTTC
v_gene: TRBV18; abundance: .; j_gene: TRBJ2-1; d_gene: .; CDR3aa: CASSPERVYNEQFF; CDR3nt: TGTGCCAGCTCACCAGAGCGGGTCTACAATGAGCAGTTCTTC
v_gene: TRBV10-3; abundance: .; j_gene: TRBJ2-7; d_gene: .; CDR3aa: CAITRDGTSYEQYF; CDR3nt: TGTGCCATCACCCGGGACGGAACCTCCTACGAGCAGTACTTC
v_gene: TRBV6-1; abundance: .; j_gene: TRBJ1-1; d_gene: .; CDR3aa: CASSEALGQNTEAFF; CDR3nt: TGTGCCAGCAGTGAAGCCTTGGGACAGAACACTGAAGCTTTCTTT
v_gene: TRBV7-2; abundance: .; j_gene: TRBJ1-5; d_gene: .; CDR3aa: CASSSTMGNQPQHF; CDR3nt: TGTGCCAGCAGCTCAACTATGGGCAATCAGCCCCAGCATTTT
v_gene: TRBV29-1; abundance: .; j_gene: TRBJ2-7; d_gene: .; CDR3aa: CSVGESDEQYF; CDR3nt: TGCAGCGTTGGGGAGAGCGACGAGCAGTACTTC
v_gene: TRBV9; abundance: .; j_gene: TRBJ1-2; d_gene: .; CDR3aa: CASSVDSNYGYTF; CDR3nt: TGTGCCAGCAGCGTAGATTCTAACTATGGCTACACCTTC
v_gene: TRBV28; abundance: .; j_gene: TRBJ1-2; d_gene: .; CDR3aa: CASSLQGNYGYTF; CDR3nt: TGTGCCAGCAGTTTACAGGGGAATTATGGCTACACCTTC
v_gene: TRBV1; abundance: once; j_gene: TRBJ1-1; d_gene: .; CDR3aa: CTSVRVRTEAFF; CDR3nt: TGCACCAGCGTACGGGTCAGAACTGAAGCTTTCTTT
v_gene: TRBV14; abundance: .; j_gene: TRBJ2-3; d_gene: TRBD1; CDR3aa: CASSRSGQGHTDTQYF; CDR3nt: TGTGCCAGCAGCCGATCGGGACAGGGTCACACAGATACGCAGTATTTT
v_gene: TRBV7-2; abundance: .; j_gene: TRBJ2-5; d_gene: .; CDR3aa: CASRSGGRSLETQYF; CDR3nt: TGTGCCAGCCGGTCCGGAGGGCGGTCATTGGAGACCCAGTACTTC
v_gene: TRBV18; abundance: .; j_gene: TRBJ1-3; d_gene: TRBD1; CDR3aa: CASSPAATGGGNTIYF; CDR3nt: TGTGCCAGCTCGCCCGCGGCAACAGGGGGAGGAAACACCATATATTTT
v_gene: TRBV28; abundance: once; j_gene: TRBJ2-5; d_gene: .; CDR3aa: CASSEPRKAQETQYF; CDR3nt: TGTGCCAGCAGCGAACCCCGGAAGGCCCAAGAGACCCAGTACTTC
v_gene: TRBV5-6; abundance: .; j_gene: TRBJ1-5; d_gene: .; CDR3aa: CASSSGTANQPQHF; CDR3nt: TGTGCCAGCAGTTCCGGGACCGCGAATCAGCCCCAGCATTTT
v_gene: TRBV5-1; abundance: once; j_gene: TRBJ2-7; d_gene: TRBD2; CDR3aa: CASSLAYLGGDYEQYF; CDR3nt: TGCGCCAGCAGCTTGGCCTATTTGGGAGGGGACTACGAGCAGTACTTC
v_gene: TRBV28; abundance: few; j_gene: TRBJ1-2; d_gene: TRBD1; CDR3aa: CASSGQDRGRGYTF; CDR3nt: TGTGCCAGCAGTGGCCAGGACAGGGGAAGGGGCTACACCTTC
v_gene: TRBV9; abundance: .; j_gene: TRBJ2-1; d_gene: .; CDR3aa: CASSERQASYNEQFF; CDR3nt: TGTGCCAGCAGCGAAAGACAGGCCTCCTACAATGAGCAGTTCTTC
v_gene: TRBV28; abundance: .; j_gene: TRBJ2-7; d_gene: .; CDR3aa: CASSLGGSTYEQYF; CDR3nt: TGTGCCAGCAGTTTGGGCGGGTCCACCTACGAGCAGTACTTC
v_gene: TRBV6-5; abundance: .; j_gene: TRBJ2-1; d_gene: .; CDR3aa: CASSGRFDEQFF; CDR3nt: TGTGCCAGCAGTGGAAGATTCGATGAGCAGTTCTTC
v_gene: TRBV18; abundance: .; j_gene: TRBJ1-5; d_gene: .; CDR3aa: CASSRGTLGSNQPQHF; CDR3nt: TGTGCCAGCTCACGGGGGACTCTCGGGAGCAATCAGCCCCAGCATTTT
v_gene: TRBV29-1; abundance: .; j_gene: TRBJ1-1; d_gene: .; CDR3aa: CSVVGGNTEAFF; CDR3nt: TGCAGCGTTGTTGGAGGGAACACTGAAGCTTTCTTT
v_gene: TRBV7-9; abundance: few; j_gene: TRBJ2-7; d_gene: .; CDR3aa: CASSPRGGGSIEQYF; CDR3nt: TGTGCCAGCAGCCCCCGAGGGGGGGGAAGCATCGAGCAGTACTTC
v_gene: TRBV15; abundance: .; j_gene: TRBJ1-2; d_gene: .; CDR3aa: CATSRDQPAFYGYTF; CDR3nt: TGTGCCACCAGCAGAGATCAACCAGCTTTCTATGGCTACACCTTC
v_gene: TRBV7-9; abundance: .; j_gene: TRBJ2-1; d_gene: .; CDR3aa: CASEGGGNSYNEQFF; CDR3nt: TGTGCCAGCGAGGGGGGAGGCAACTCCTACAATGAGCAGTTCTTC
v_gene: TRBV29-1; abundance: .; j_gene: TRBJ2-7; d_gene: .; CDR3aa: CSAASPEGLYEQYF; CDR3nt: TGCAGCGCGGCGAGCCCGGAGGGGCTTTACGAGCAGTACTTC
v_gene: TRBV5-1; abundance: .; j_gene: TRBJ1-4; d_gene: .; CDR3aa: CASSRDGENEKLFF; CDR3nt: TGCGCCAGCAGCCGGGACGGGGAGAATGAAAAACTGTTTTTT
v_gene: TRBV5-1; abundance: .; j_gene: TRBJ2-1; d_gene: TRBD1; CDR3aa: CASSSRGDREHNEQFF; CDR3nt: TGCGCCAGTTCCTCTCGAGGGGACAGGGAACACAATGAGCAGTTCTTC
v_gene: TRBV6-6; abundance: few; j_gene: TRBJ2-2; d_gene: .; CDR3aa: CASTPDSTNTGELFF; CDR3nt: TGTGCCAGCACCCCGGACAGTACGAACACCGGGGAGCTGTTTTTT
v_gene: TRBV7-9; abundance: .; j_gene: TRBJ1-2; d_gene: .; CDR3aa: CASSLAGEESYTF; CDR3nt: TGTGCCAGCAGCTTAGCAGGGGAGGAAAGCTACACCTTC
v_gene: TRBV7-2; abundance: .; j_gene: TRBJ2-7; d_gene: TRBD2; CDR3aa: CASSLVGTPGLAGYDEQYF; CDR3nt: TGTGCCAGCAGCTTAGTGGGGACACCGGGACTAGCGGGATACGACGAGCAGTACTTC
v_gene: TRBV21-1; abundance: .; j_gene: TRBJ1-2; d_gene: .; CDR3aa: CASSLGQGHGYTF; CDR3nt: TGTGCCAGCAGTCTTGGACAGGGCCATGGCTACACCTTC
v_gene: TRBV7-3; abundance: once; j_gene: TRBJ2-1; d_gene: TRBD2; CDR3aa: CASSPIAGGPYNEQFF; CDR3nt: TGTGCCAGCAGCCCGATAGCGGGAGGGCCGTACAATGAGCAGTTCTTC
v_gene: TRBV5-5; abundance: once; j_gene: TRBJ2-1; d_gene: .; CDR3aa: CASSLEWGSDEQFF; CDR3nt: TGTGCCAGCAGCTTGGAGTGGGGTAGCGATGAGCAGTTCTTC
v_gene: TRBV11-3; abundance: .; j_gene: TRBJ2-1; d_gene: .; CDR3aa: CASSSQGGEQFF; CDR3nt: TGTGCCAGCAGCTCCCAGGGGGGTGAGCAGTTCTTC
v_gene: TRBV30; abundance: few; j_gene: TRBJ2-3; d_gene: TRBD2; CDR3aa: CAWSPPSGTRNTQYF; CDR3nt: TGTGCCTGGAGTCCACCTAGCGGTACACGAAATACGCAGTATTTT
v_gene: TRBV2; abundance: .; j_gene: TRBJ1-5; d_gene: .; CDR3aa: CASSRSITGNQPQHF; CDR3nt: TGTGCCAGCAGCCGGTCTATTACAGGCAATCAGCCCCAGCATTTT
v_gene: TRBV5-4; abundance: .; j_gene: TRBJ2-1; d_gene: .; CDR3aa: CASSGAQTTLNEQFF; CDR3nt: TGTGCCAGCAGCGGGGCCCAAACCACCCTCAATGAGCAGTTCTTC
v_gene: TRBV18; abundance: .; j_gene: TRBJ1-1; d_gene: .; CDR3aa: CASSPSPGLRAEAFF; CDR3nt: TGTGCCAGCTCACCCAGTCCAGGGCTTAGAGCTGAAGCTTTCTTT
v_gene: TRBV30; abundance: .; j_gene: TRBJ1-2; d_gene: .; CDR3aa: CAWSPAGVYGYTF; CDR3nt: TGTGCCTGGAGCCCAGCAGGAGTCTATGGCTACACCTTC
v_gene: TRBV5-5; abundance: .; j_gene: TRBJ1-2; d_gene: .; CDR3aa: CASSLAGQGLGYTF; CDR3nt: TGTGCCAGCAGCTTGGCCGGGCAGGGACTCGGCTACACCTTC
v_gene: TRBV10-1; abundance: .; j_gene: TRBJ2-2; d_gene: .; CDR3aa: CASVGDTGELFF; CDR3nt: TGCGCCAGTGTGGGGGACACCGGGGAGCTGTTTTTT
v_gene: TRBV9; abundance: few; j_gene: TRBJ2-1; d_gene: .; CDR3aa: CASSVASQGNEQFF; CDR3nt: TGTGCCAGCAGCGTAGCCTCACAGGGAAATGAGCAGTTCTTC
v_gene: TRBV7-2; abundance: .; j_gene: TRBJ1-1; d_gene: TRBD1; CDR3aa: CASSSPDRDQKTEAFF; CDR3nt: TGTGCCAGCAGCTCCCCGGACAGGGATCAGAAGACTGAAGCTTTCTTT
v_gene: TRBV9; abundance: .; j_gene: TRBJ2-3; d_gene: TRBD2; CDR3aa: CASSIRPTIAGESTDTQYF; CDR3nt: TGTGCCAGCAGCATAAGGCCTACCATAGCGGGAGAGTCGACAGATACGCAGTATTTT
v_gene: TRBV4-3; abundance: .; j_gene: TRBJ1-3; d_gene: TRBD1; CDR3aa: CASSQDRTGGGNTIYF; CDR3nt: TGCGCCAGCAGCCAAGATCGGACAGGGGGTGGAAACACCATATATTTT
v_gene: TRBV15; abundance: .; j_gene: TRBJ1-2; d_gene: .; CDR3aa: CATSREGDYGYTF; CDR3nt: TGTGCCACCAGCAGAGAGGGAGACTATGGCTACACCTTC
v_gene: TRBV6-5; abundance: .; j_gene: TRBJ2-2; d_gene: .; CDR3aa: CASRRDTAGELFF; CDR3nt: TGTGCCAGCAGACGGGACACCGCCGGGGAGCTGTTTTTT
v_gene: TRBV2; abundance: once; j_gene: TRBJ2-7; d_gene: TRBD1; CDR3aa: CASRKGQASYEQYF; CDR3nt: TGTGCCAGCAGGAAGGGACAGGCCTCCTACGAGCAGTACTTC